The present T cell receptor beta chain was sequenced within a study of blood T cell repertoires in COVID-19. Individuals aged 18 to 89 years were recruited from roughly 23 US areas. Donors in Cohort 3 who had recovered were those with two negative PCRs, healthcare professional clearance, or resolution of their symptoms. Original methodology: Scientists estimated how many nucleated cells there were by amplifying reference gene primers. Libraries were prepared by immunoSEQ multiplex PCR; TCRdb keeps only in-frame clonotypes and omits some of them. V and J calls and clone size are those listed in that table; D and trimming were worked out from the DNA. The sample holds over 350,000 clones; around nine tenths are singletons and the top ten take more than 0.95%. This receptor was identified in a woman younger than 30 who had recovered from COVID-19. Sequences were obtained from PBMCs or T cells enriched from blood (not recorded which).

CDR3 loop: CASSPEGGLGTEAFF. The CDR3 nucleotides are TGCGCCAGCAGCCCAGAAGGAGGGCTGGGGACTGAAGCTTTCTTT. The chain joins TRBV5-1 to TRBJ1-1; D gene uncertain. CDR3 length: 15 residues. Germline V lookup: CDR1 SGHRS, CDR2 YFSETQ. Deletions cut 4 bases from V and 5 bases from J, with 18 bases between.